Sequencing of this T cell receptor beta chain was carried out in a study of siplizumab effects on memory and regulatory T cells. Method: immunoSEQ multiplex PCR; TCRdb's copy keeps in-frame clones and lacks some. The sample lists 20,000 or so clones; over 35% were seen once. The CDR3 has 16 amino acids. V was clipped by 3 bases and J by 1 base, with 15 bases between them. The germline CDR1 and CDR2 sequences are MGHRA and YSYEKL. A note on this clone: What it recognizes is unknown.

In the mixed lymphocyte reaction, cells were cocultured for 5 to 6 days at 37°C. The source of this sequence is a human donor in good health; the cells came from an allogeneic mixed lymphocyte reaction. Some clones in this sample may be carry-over from other donors' samples. This chain joins TRBV4-1 and TRBJ2-5; D tentatively fits TRBD1 or TRBD2 (5 bases each). Sequencing was done on a sample of CFSE-low (dividing) CD4+ T cells sorted from an allogeneic mixed lymphocyte reaction. DNA for the CDR3: TGCGCCAGCAGCCACGGGACCCTGAGGGGCCAAGAGACCCAGTACTTC. Translation: CASSHGTLRGQETQYF.